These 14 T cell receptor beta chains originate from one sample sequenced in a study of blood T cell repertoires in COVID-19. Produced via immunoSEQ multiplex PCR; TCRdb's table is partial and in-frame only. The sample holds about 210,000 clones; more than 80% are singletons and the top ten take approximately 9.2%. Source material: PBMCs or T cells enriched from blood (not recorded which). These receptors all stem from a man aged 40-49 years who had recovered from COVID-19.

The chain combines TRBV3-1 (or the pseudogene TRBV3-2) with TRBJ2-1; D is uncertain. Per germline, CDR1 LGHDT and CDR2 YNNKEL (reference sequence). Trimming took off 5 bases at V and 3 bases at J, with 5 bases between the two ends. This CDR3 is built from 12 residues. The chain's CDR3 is CASSYSYNEQFF. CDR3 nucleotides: TGTGCCAGCAGCTACAGCTACAATGAGCAGTTCTTC.

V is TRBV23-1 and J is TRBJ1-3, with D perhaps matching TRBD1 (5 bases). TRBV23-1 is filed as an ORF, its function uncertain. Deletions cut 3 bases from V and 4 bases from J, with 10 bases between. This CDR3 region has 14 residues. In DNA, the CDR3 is TGCGCCAGCAGTCACCCGGGACTAGGAAACACCATATATTTT. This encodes CASSHPGLGNTIYF.

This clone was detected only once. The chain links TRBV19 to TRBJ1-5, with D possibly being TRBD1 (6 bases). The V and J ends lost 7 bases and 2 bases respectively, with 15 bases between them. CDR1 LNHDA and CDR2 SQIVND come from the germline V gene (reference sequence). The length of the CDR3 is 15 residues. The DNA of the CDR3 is TGTGCCAGTACCTCCACCCCAGGGGGCAATCAGCCCCAGCATTTT. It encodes CASTSTPGGNQPQHF.

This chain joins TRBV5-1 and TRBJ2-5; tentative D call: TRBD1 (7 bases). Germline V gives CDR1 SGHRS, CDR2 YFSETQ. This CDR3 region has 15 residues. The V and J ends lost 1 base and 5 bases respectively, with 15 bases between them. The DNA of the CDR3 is TGCGCCAGCAGCTTGAGTCAGGGGGGCGGGGAGACCCAGTACTTC. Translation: CASSLSQGGGETQYF.

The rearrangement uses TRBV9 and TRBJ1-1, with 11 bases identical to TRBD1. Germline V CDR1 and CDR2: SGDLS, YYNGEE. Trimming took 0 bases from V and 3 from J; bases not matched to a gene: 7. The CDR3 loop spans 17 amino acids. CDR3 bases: TGTGCCAGCAGCGTAGGGACAGGGGGCGTTGGGGACACTGAAGCTTTCTTT. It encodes CASSVGTGGVGDTEAFF.

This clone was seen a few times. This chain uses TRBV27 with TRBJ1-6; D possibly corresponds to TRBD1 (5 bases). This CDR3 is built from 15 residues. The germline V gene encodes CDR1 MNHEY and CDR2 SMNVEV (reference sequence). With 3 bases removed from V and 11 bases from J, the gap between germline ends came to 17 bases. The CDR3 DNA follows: TGTGCCAGCAGTTTGATGGGCCAGGGTAAGGCACCCCTCCACTTT. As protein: CASSLMGQGKAPLHF.

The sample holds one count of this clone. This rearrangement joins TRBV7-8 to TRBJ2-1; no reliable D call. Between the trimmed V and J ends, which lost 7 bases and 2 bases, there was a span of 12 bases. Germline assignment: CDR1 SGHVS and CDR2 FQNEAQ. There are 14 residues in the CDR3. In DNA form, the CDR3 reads TGTGCCAGCAAAATGAGCGACGCCTACAATGAGCAGTTCTTC. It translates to CASKMSDAYNEQFF.

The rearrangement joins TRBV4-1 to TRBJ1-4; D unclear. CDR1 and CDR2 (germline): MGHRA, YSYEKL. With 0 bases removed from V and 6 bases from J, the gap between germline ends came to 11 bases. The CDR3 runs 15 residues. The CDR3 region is CASSQDSQHYEKLFF. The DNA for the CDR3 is TGCGCCAGCAGCCAAGATTCACAGCACTATGAAAAACTGTTTTTT.

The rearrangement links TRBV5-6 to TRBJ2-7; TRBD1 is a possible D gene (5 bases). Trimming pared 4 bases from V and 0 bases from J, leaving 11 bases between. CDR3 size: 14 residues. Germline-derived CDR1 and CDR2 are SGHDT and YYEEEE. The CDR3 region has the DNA TGTGCCAGCAGCCAGACAGTAAGCTCCTACGAGCAGTACTTC. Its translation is CASSQTVSSYEQYF.

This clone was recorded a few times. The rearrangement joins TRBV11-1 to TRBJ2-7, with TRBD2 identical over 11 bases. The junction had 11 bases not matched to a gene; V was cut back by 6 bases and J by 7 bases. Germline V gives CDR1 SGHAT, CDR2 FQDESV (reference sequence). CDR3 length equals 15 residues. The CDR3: CASRPTSGSGKEQYF. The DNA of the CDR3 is TGTGCCAGCAGGCCAACTAGCGGGAGCGGGAAGGAGCAGTACTTC.

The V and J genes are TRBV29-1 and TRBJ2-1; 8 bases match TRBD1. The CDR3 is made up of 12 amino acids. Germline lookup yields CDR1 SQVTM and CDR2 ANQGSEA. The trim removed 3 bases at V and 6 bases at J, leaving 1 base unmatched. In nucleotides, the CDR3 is TGCAGCGTTGAGGGACAGGCCAATGAGCAGTTCTTC. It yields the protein CSVEGQANEQFF.

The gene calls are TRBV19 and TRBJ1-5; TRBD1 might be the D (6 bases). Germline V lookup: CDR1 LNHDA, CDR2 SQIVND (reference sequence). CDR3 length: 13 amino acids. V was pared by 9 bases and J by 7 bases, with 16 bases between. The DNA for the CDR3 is TGTGCCAGCGGGCGGGGGCGGGAGCAGCCCCAGCATTTT. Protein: CASGRGREQPQHF.

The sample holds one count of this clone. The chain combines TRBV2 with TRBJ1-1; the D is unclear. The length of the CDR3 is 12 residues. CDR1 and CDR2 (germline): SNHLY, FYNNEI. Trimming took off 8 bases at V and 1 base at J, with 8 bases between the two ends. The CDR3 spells CASAVGNTEAFF. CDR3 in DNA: TGTGCCAGCGCAGTTGGGAACACTGAAGCTTTCTTT.

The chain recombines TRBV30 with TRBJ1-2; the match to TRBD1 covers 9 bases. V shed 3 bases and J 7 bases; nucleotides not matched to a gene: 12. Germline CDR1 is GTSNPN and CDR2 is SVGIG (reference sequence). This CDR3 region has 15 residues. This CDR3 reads CAWRTPGQGGIGYTF. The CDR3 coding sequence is TGTGCCTGGAGGACACCGGGACAGGGAGGGATTGGCTACACCTTC.